This is a list of T cell receptor beta chains from one sample in a study of T cells in Graves' hyperthyroidism and ophthalmopathy. TCRdb re-called the multiplex PCR reads with MiXCR, one entry per CDR3 protein. The sample yields 250,000 to 350,000 distinct CDR3 sequences, 15% to 20% seen once. Sequenced input: blood. The receptors were sampled from a man aged 25-45 years with Graves' hyperthyroidism. CDR3s include the opening cysteine and the closing phenylalanine or tryptophan. Each record gives: clone size, J gene, D gene, V gene, CDR3 protein, CDR3 DNA. The D gene is left open where the match is weak. Clone sizes are given selectively: once, few, many, or a class where the clone is expanded.

many TRBJ2-3 TRBD2 TRBV5-1 CASSPGLAASTDTQYF TGCGCCAGCAGCCCTGGACTAGCGGCTAGCACAGATACGCAGTATTTT
many TRBJ1-2 . TRBV6-1 CASSPWRTSYGYTF TGTGCCAGCAGCCCCTGGCGGACCTCCTATGGCTACACCTTC
many TRBJ1-2 . TRBV5-5 CASSFERNYGYTF TGTGCCAGCAGCTTTGAACGGAACTATGGCTACACCTTC
. TRBJ1-3 . TRBV10-3 CAISDLAQGSVRNTIYF TGTGCCATCAGTGACCTCGCACAGGGCTCAGTAAGAAACACCATATATTTT
. TRBJ2-7 . TRBV19 CASSFSPGPSADEQYF TGTGCCAGTAGTTTCAGCCCGGGGCCCTCCGCAGACGAGCAGTACTTC
many TRBJ1-5 TRBD1 TRBV12-3/TRBV12-4 CASSPPGQGRQPQHF TGTGCCAGCAGTCCCCCCGGACAGGGGAGACAGCCCCAGCATTTT
. TRBJ2-2 TRBD2 TRBV20-1 CSAAGLAPGELFF TGCAGTGCGGCGGGACTAGCGCCCGGGGAGCTGTTTTTT
few TRBJ2-3 TRBD2 TRBV25-1 CASTPAGRGTDTQYF TGTGCCAGCACCCCTGCAGGGAGGGGCACAGATACGCAGTATTTT
few TRBJ1-6 . TRBV7-2 CASSYRTSSYNSPLHF TGTGCCAGCAGCTACAGGACGAGCTCCTATAATTCACCCCTCCACTTT
. TRBJ2-2 . TRBV28 CASSFLGGGELFF TGTGCCAGCAGTTTCCTCGGTGGCGGGGAGCTGTTTTTT
. TRBJ2-2 TRBD2 TRBV2 CASSEQGAGVSGELFF TGTGCCAGCAGTGAGCAGGGCGCGGGGGTCTCCGGGGAGCTGTTTTTT
. TRBJ1-2 . TRBV27 CASSLCGPGGYTF TGTGCCAGCAGTTTATGTGGACCCGGAGGCTACACCTTC
few TRBJ2-1 TRBD2 TRBV5-1 CASSTVSGEGEQFF TGCGCCAGCAGCACTGTCAGCGGGGAGGGTGAGCAGTTCTTC
many TRBJ1-1 . TRBV28 CASSLFFRAEYTEAFF TGTGCCAGCAGTTTATTCTTTCGGGCGGAATACACTGAAGCTTTCTTT
many TRBJ2-7 TRBD2 TRBV12-3/TRBV12-4 CASSLSGAGNYEQYF TGTGCCAGCAGCCTTAGCGGGGCTGGGAACTACGAGCAGTACTTC
many TRBJ1-2 . TRBV20-1 CSARIWGAVGYTF TGCAGTGCTAGAATCTGGGGGGCCGTTGGCTACACCTTC
many TRBJ1-6 . TRBV16 CASSQLRSNSPLHF TGTGCCAGCAGCCAATTACGAAGTAATTCACCCCTCCACTTT
. TRBJ2-5 . TRBV19 CASSIGRQETQYF TGTGCCAGTAGTATAGGGCGGCAAGAGACCCAGTACTTC
. TRBJ1-5 . TRBV11-2 CASSLGQLQPQHF TGTGCCAGCAGCTTAGGACAACTTCAGCCCCAGCATTTT
. TRBJ2-7 . TRBV4-1 CASSQGLAPAYEQYF TGCGCCAGCAGCCAAGGCCTAGCCCCTGCCTACGAGCAATACTTC
many TRBJ1-5 TRBD1 TRBV20-1 CSARSLPGQHDQPQHF TGCAGTGCTAGATCCCTCCCGGGACAGCACGATCAGCCCCAGCATTTT
few TRBJ2-2 TRBD1 TRBV2 CASRGGTGGESTGELFF TGTGCCAGCAGGGGGGGGACAGGGGGCGAGAGCACCGGGGAGCTGTTTTTT
. TRBJ2-1 . TRBV11-2 CASSLVGSSYNEQFF TGTGCCAGCAGCTTAGTAGGATCTTCCTACAATGAGCAGTTCTTC
. TRBJ2-2 . TRBV2 CASARRGMDTGELFF TGTGCCAGCGCGCGGCGGGGAATGGACACCGGGGAGCTGTTTTTT
many TRBJ1-5 . TRBV2 CASSVLAPREQPQHF TGTGCCAGCAGTGTATTAGCCCCCAGGGAACAGCCCCAGCATTTT
few TRBJ1-4 . TRBV2 CASSEVGVNEKLFF TGTGCCAGCAGTGAAGTGGGTGTGAATGAAAAACTGTTTTTT
. TRBJ2-1 . TRBV2 CASSELEEQFF TGTGCCAGCAGTGAATTAGAAGAGCAGTTCTTC
. TRBJ2-3 TRBD2 TRBV20-1 CSASDPSSGSSDTQYF TGCAGTGCTAGTGATCCCTCTAGCGGGAGTTCAGATACGCAGTATTTT
many TRBJ2-7 . TRBV3-1 CASSQLGETYEQYF TGTGCCAGCAGCCAACTTGGCGAGACCTACGAGCAGTACTTC
. TRBJ1-4 . TRBV4-1 CASSRAPSEKLFF TGCGCCAGCAGCCGGGCCCCATCTGAAAAACTGTTTTTT
many TRBJ1-3 TRBD1 TRBV2 CASSESGTGVTTIYF TGTGCCAGCAGTGAGAGTGGGACAGGGGTGACCACCATATATTTT
many TRBJ1-3 . TRBV5-1 CASSLGTATFGNTIYF TGCGCCAGCAGCTTGGGGACAGCCACTTTCGGAAACACCATATATTTT
. TRBJ2-5 . TRBV29-1 CSVEGEVRETQYF TGCAGCGTTGAAGGGGAGGTGCGGGAGACCCAGTACTTC
many TRBJ2-1 TRBD2 TRBV7-9 CASSPPTSGEHHEQFF TGTGCCAGCAGCCCTCCGACTAGCGGTGAACACCATGAGCAGTTCTTC
many TRBJ1-1 . TRBV2 CASLNYRDTEAFF TGTGCCAGCCTGAATTACAGGGACACTGAAGCTTTCTTT
once TRBJ2-1 . TRBV9 CASSVVVMPSDQFF TGTGCCAGCAGCGTAGTGGTTATGCCTAGCGATCAGTTCTTC
. TRBJ2-1 TRBD2 TRBV20-1 CSARAGLAGGAEQFF TGCAGTGCTAGAGCAGGTCTAGCGGGAGGTGCTGAGCAGTTCTTC
many TRBJ1-4 . TRBV7-9 CASSWAQGPNEKLFF TGTGCCAGCAGCTGGGCCCAGGGGCCAAATGAAAAACTGTTTTTT
many TRBJ2-5 . TRBV11-2 CASSLGRRGTQETQYF TGTGCCAGCAGCCTCGGCCGAAGGGGTACCCAAGAGACCCAGTACTTC
many TRBJ2-3 TRBD2 TRBV7-3 CASSLTASGSSGWDTDTQYF TGTGCCAGCAGCTTAACGGCTAGCGGGAGCAGCGGTTGGGACACAGATACGCAGTATTTT
few TRBJ2-3 . TRBV28 CASSLFQHTDTQYF TGTGCCAGCAGTTTATTCCAGCACACAGATACGCAGTATTTT
many TRBJ1-2 . TRBV30 CACLQGYGYTF TGTGCCTGTCTTCAGGGTTATGGCTACACCTTC
. TRBJ1-4 TRBD1 TRBV9 CASSPGTEEEKLFF TGTGCCAGCAGCCCCGGGACAGAGGAGGAAAAACTGTTTTTT
many TRBJ2-1 . TRBV5-5 CASSFSMHPNEQFF TGTGCCAGCAGCTTTTCTATGCATCCCAATGAGCAGTTCTTC
. TRBJ2-1 TRBD1 TRBV7-2 CASSSRQGRFNEQFF TGTGCCAGCAGCTCGCGACAGGGAAGGTTCAATGAGCAGTTCTTC
many TRBJ2-5 . TRBV20-1 CSARVGSLAETQYF TGCAGTGCTAGAGTAGGGTCCCTCGCAGAGACCCAGTACTTC
. TRBJ2-7 . TRBV5-8 CASSRDPSHYEQYF TGTGCCAGCAGCCGAGACCCGTCACACTACGAGCAGTACTTC
many TRBJ2-5 . TRBV6-1 CASRRPGGREETQYF TGTGCCAGCAGGAGGCCTGGGGGTAGGGAAGAGACCCAGTACTTC
few TRBJ1-5 TRBD1 TRBV29-1 CSVVGQGNQPQHF TGCAGCGTTGTCGGACAGGGAAATCAGCCCCAGCATTTT